Listed below are T cell receptor beta chains from one sample, sequenced in a study of blood T cell repertoires in COVID-19. Profiling relied on immunoSEQ multiplex PCR, and the TCRdb table lists in-frame clones only, not all of them. The profile shows roughly 120,000 clones, around 80% of them singletons. Specimen: peripheral blood. These receptors were taken from a man between 65 and 85 years old with acute or convalescent COVID-19. The CDR3 runs from the conserved cysteine through the conserved F or W. D genes are given only for firm matches. The size field is filled for only some rows; it gives once, few, many or a size class.

size | J | D | V | CDR3 | DNA
- | TRBJ2-5 | - | TRBV3-1/TRBV3-2 | CASSQDTLRSETQYF | TGTGCCAGCAGCCAAGATACCCTACGTTCCGAGACCCAGTACTTC
- | TRBJ2-7 | TRBD1 | TRBV18 | CASSPRQGTSSRREQYF | TGTGCCAGCTCACCACGACAGGGGACCTCCTCTCGGAGGGAGCAGTACTTC
- | TRBJ1-5 | - | TRBV15 | CATRGGDWGQPQHF | TGTGCCACCAGGGGAGGGGACTGGGGCCAGCCCCAGCATTTT
- | TRBJ2-7 | - | TRBV7-6 | CASSLAGGAEQYF | TGTGCCAGCAGCTTAGCGGGGGGTGCCGAGCAGTACTTC
- | TRBJ1-4 | - | TRBV19 | CASSPEGWGRINEKLFF | TGTGCCAGTAGTCCGGAGGGGTGGGGCCGGATTAATGAAAAACTGTTTTTT
once | TRBJ1-1 | - | TRBV6-1 | CASSEAGLNTEAFF | TGTGCCAGCAGTGAAGCGGGGCTGAACACTGAAGCTTTCTTT
few | TRBJ2-2 | - | TRBV28 | CASSRGSHLTGELFF | TGTGCCAGCAGCCGCGGGTCCCACCTTACCGGGGAGCTGTTTTTT
- | TRBJ1-1 | - | TRBV19 | CASSLALNTEAFF | TGTGCCAGTAGTCTGGCATTGAACACTGAAGCTTTCTTT
- | TRBJ1-1 | - | TRBV5-1 | CASSTLFGQNTEAFF | TGCGCCAGCAGTACCCTCTTTGGCCAGAACACTGAAGCTTTCTTT
- | TRBJ1-2 | - | TRBV20-1 | CSARHPGACTF | TGCAGTGCCAGGCATCCAGGGGCTTGCACCTTC
few | TRBJ1-4 | TRBD1 | TRBV2 | CASAGGLNEKLFF | TGTGCCAGCGCAGGGGGTTTGAATGAAAAACTGTTTTTT
- | TRBJ2-3 | - | TRBV6-6 | CASRYTDTQYF | TGTGCCAGCAGATACACAGATACGCAGTATTTT
- | TRBJ2-7 | TRBD1 | TRBV7-8 | CASSPGQGIYEQYF | TGTGCCAGCAGCCCCGGACAGGGAATCTACGAGCAGTACTTC
- | TRBJ2-1 | - | TRBV6-2/TRBV6-3 | CASSYSRSVRDEQFF | TGTGCCAGCAGTTACTCGAGGTCTGTCCGGGATGAGCAGTTCTTC
- | TRBJ2-7 | TRBD1 | TRBV5-1 | CASSSDSSGGEGYF | TGCGCCAGCAGCTCGGACTCTTCAGGGGGCGAAGGGTACTTC
- | TRBJ2-2 | - | TRBV30 | CAWKGLWNTGELFF | TGTGCCTGGAAGGGACTCTGGAACACCGGGGAGCTGTTTTTT
- | TRBJ2-4 | - | TRBV10-3 | CAISEAQALAKNIQYF | TGTGCCATCAGTGAGGCCCAGGCCCTAGCCAAAAACATTCAGTACTTC
- | TRBJ2-7 | - | TRBV6-6 | CASASNSYEQYF | TGTGCCAGTGCCTCTAACTCCTACGAGCAGTACTTC
- | TRBJ2-6 | - | TRBV19 | CASSIDSSGANVLTF | TGTGCCAGTAGTATAGATTCATCTGGGGCCAACGTCCTGACTTTC
- | TRBJ1-1 | - | TRBV6-6 | CATRRDTEAFF | TGTGCCACCAGACGGGACACTGAAGCTTTCTTT
few | TRBJ1-1 | - | TRBV19 | CASRNRNMNTEAFF | TGTGCCAGTAGAAACAGGAACATGAACACTGAAGCTTTCTTT
- | TRBJ2-7 | - | TRBV2 | CASIEGYGYEQYF | TGTGCCAGCATCGAGGGTTATGGGTACGAGCAGTACTTC